This TCR beta chain appears in the sequencing data of a study of T cell changes during pregnancy in multiple sclerosis. Repertoires were generated with immunoSEQ multiplex PCR, while TCRdb's copy carries only in-frame clones and drops some. This sample has almost 40,000 clones, with about 90% found just once. CDR3 length: 15 residues. CDR1 and CDR2 from the germline V gene are LNHNV and YYDKDF (reference sequence). With V trimmed by 3 bases and J by 4 bases, 5 bases remained unmatched. V and J are TRBV15 and TRBJ1-2, with 10 nucleotides matching TRBD1. This sequence was found in a female donor in good health, enrolled as a control in a pregnancy study. The input for sequencing was CD4+ T cells from peripheral blood mononuclear cells, taken in the second trimester of pregnancy. Written as DNA, the CDR3 is TGTGCCACCAGCAGGGCGACAGGGGGCGGCTATGGCTACACCTTC. Amino acids: CATSRATGGGYGYTF. The variable domain in full, with the rest retrieved from reference TRBV15 and TRBJ1-2, is DAMVIQNPRYQVTQFGKPVTLSCSQTLNHNVMYWYQQKSSQAPKLLFHYYDKDFNNEADTPDNFQSRRPNTSFCFLDIRSPGLGDTAMYLCATSRATGGGYGYTFGSGTRLTVV.